The T cell receptor beta chain described here comes from a study of beta chain features in type 1 diabetes. Sequenced material consisted of expressed TCRB transcripts (all of the isolated RNA was reverse transcribed). Repertoires were generated with immunoSEQ multiplex PCR, while TCRdb's copy carries only in-frame clones and drops some. This table has some 350,000 clones, around 9.6% appearing once. This clone was observed a handful of times. The antigen remains undetermined. V was cut by 1 base and J by 12 bases, with 16 bases left in between. The length of the CDR3 is 14 residues. Every participating donor gave one draw, a heparinised blood sample averaging approximately 110 mL. Cell sorting via CD45RO/CCR7/CD25/CD127/CD95/CD27 was performed to obtain CD4+ naive, central memory, regulatory and stem cell-like memory cells. Notes on the study in general: More deletions and fewer insertions at VDJ junctions were found in patients with type 1 diabetes. Naive, central memory and Treg TCRB repertoires appeared more alike in patients than in healthy donors. Among patients with Type 1 diabetes, TCRB CDR3s were moderately but significantly shorter in every one of the four CD4+ subsets.

The origin of this receptor is a man aged 25-40 years with type 1 diabetes. The chain employs TRBV6-7 and TRBJ2-1; D gene unclear. TRBV6-7 is an ORF, with its function uncertain. Specimen: central memory CD4+ T cells from blood. In DNA, the CDR3 is TGTGCCAGCAGTTACTTGACGGACCCTAGAAGGCAGTTCTTC. Amino acids: CASSYLTDPRRQFF.